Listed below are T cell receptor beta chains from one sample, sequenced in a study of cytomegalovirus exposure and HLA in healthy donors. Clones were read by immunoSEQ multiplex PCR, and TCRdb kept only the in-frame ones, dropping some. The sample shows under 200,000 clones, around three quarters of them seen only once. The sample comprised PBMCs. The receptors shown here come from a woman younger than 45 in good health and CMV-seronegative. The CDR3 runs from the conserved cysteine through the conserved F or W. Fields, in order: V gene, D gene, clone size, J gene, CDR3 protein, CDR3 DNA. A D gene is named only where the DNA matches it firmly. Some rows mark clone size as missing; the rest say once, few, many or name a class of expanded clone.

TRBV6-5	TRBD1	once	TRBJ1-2	CASTSERGGGYGYTF	TGTGCCAGTACCAGCGAAAGAGGGGGCGGCTATGGCTACACCTTC
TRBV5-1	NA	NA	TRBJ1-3	CASSFEGAGNTIYF	TGCGCCAGCAGCTTTGAGGGGGCTGGAAACACCATATATTTT
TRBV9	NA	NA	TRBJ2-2	CASSVAGAVGELFF	TGTGCCAGCAGCGTAGCGGGAGCGGTCGGGGAGCTGTTTTTT
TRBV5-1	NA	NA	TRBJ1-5	CASSLYYRSQPQHF	TGCGCCAGCAGCTTGTATTATAGAAGTCAGCCCCAGCATTTT
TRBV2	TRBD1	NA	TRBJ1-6	CASSRQTGTNNSPLHF	TGTGCCAGCAGCAGACAGACAGGGACGAATAATTCACCCCTCCACTTT
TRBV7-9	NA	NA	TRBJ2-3	CASSPMLDTQYF	TGTGCCAGCAGCCCAATGTTGGATACGCAGTATTTT
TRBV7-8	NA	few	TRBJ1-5	CASSLTPAGYNSNQPQHF	TGTGCCAGCAGCCTAACCCCCGCCGGTTATAATAGCAATCAGCCCCAGCATTTT
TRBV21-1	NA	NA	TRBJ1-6	CASSKQGDFDSPLHF	TGTGCCAGCAGCAAACAGGGGGATTTTGATTCACCCCTCCACTTT
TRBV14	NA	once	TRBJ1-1	CASSQYGGLSGLGRSTRGTEAFF	TGTGCCAGCAGCCAATACGGCGGCCTTTCGGGACTGGGCAGGTCAACGAGAGGGACTGAAGCTTTCTTT
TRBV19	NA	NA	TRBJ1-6	CASSSIGGSPLHF	TGTGCCAGTAGTTCCATCGGAGGGTCACCCCTCCACTTT
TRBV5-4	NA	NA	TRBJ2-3	CASTPARSDTQYF	TGTGCCAGCACCCCTGCTAGGTCGGATACGCAGTATTTT
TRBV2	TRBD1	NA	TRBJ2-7	CASSRDRAYEQYF	TGTGCCAGCAGTCGGGACAGGGCCTACGAGCAGTACTTC
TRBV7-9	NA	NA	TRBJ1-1	CAEEGMNTEAFF	TGTGCCGAGGAGGGAATGAACACTGAAGCTTTCTTT
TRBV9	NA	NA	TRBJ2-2	CASTGTPNTGELFF	TGTGCCAGCACCGGGACTCCGAACACCGGGGAGCTGTTTTTT
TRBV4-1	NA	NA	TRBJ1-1	CASSLGDEAFF	TGCGCCAGCAGCCTCGGGGATGAAGCTTTCTTT
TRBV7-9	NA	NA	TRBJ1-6	CASRPTGFDLVSPLHF	TGTGCCAGCAGGCCCACAGGGTTCGATTTGGTTTCACCCCTCCACTTT